This entry features one TCR beta chain sequence. No antigen is known for it. The germline V and J ends were trimmed by 2 bases and 10 bases, with 7 bases remaining between them. This CDR3 is built from 11 residues. Germline CDR1 and CDR2: MNHNS and SASEGT. The data stem from a study of chemoradiotherapy in HPV16-positive cancers. Study-wide background: A couple of HPV16-positive patients' cells yielded candidate HPV-specific clones and common motifs.

Study results and caveats: Candidate HPV-specific clones and E7-related TCR motifs grew in tumor during treatment. For HPV16-positive patients, expanding HPV-responsive T cells associated with longer recurrence-free survival.

Here immunoSEQ multiplex PCR was the method, and the copy in TCRdb shows in-frame clones only, minus some. The sample has fewer than 6,500 clones, approximately 90% seen once; the top ten hold around 1.7%. This clonotype was sampled from a human donor with HPV-associated anogenital cancer. The source material was blood, sampled from a patient who underwent chemoradiotherapy. The chain is built from TRBV6-1 and TRBJ2-3; unclear D gene. CDR3 amino acids: CASSEFGAQYF. CDR3 bases: TGTGCCAGCAGTGAATTTGGGGCGCAGTATTTT.